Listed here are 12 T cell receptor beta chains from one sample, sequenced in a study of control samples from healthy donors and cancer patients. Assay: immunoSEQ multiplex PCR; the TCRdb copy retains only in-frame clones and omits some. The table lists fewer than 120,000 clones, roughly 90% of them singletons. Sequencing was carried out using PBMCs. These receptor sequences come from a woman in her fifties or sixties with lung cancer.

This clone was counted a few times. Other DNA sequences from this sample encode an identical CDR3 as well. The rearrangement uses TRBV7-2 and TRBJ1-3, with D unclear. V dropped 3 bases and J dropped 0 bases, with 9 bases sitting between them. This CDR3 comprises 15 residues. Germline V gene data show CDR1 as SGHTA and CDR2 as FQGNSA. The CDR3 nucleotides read TGTGCCAGCAGCTTTGATCGGAGCTCTGGAAACACCATATATTTT. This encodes CASSFDRSSGNTIYF.

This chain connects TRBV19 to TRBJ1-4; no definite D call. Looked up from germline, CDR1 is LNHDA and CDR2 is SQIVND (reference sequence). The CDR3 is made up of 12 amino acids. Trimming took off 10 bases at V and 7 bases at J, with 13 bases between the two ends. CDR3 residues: CATGGVGEKLFF. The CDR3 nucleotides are TGTGCCACCGGCGGGGTAGGTGAAAAACTGTTTTTT.

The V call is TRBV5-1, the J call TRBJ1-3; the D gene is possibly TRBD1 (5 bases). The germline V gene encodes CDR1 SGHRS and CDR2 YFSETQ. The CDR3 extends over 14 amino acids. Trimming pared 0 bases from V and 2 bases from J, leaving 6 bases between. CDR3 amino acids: CASSLAGPGNTIYF. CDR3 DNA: TGCGCCAGCAGCTTGGCGGGACCTGGAAACACCATATATTTT. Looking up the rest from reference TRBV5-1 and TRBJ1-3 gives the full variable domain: KAGVTQTPRYLIKTRGQQVTLSCSPISGHRSVSWYQQTPGQGLQFLFEYFSETQRNKGNFPGRFSGRQFSNSRSEMNVSTLELGDSALYLCASSLAGPGNTIYFGEGSWLTVV.

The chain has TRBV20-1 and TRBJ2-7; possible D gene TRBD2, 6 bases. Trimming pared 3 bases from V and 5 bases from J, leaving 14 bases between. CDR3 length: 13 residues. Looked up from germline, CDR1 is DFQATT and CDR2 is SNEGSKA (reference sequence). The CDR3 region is CSASRRDKDEQYF. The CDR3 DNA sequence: TGCAGTGCTAGTCGGAGGGATAAAGACGAGCAGTACTTC.

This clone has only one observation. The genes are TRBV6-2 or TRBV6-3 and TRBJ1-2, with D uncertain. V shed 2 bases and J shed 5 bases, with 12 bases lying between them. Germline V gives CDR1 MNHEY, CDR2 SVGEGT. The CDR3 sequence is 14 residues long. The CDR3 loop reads CASSYEGSTYGYTF. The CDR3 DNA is TGTGCCAGCAGTTACGAGGGCTCAACTTATGGCTACACCTTC.

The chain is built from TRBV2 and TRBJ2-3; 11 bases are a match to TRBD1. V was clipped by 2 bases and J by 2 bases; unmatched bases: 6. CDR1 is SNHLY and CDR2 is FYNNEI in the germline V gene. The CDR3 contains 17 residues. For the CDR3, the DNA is TGTGCCAGCAGTGAACTAGGACAGGGGGCTACCACAGATACGCAGTATTTT. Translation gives CASSELGQGATTDTQYF.

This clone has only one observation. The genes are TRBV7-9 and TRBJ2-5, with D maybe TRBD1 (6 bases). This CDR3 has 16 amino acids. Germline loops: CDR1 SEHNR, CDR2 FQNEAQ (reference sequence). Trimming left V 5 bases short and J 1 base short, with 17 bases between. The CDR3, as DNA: TGTGCCAGCAGCGGACCCCCAGGGACACTCCAAGAGACCCAGTACTTC. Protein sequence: CASSGPPGTLQETQYF. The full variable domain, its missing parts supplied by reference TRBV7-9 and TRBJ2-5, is DTGVSQNPRHKITKRGQNVTFRCDPISEHNRLYWYRQTLGQGPEFLTYFQNEAQLEKSRLLSDRFSAERPKGSFSTLEIQRTEQGDSAMYLCASSGPPGTLQETQYFGPGTRLLVL.

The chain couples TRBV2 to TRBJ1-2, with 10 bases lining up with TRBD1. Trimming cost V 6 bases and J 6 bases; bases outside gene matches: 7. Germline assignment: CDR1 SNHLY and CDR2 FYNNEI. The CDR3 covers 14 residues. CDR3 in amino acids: CASRGTGDLNGYTF. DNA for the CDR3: TGTGCCAGCAGAGGGACAGGGGACCTCAATGGCTACACCTTC.

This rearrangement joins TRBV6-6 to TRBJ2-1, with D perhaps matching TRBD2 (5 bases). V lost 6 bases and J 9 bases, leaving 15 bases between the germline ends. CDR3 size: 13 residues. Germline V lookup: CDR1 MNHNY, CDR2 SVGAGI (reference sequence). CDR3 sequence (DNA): TGTGCCAGCAGGCTACTAGGAGGAGGTGAGCAGTTCTTC. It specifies CASRLLGGGEQFF.

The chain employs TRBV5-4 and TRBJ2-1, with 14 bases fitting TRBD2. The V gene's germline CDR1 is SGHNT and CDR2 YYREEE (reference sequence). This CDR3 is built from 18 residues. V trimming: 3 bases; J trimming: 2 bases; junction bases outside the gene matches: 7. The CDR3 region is CASSSKGGLAGAYNEQFF. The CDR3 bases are TGTGCCAGCAGCTCCAAAGGGGGACTAGCGGGAGCCTACAATGAGCAGTTCTTC.

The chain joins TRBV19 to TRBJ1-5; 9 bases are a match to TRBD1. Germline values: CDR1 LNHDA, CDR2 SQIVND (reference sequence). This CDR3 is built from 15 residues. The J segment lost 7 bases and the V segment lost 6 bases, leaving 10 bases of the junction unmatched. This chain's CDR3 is CASSTDRTGVQPQHF. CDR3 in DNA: TGTGCCAGTAGCACCGATAGGACAGGGGTCCAGCCCCAGCATTTT.

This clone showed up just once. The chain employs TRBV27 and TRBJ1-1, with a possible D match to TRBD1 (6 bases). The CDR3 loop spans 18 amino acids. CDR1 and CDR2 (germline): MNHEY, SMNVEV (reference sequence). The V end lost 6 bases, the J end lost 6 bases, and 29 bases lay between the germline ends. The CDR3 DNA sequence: TGTGCCAGCAGCCCGTTCGAATCTTTTGGGGGGCGGATCCCTGAAGCTTTCTTT. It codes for CASSPFESFGGRIPEAFF.